The sequence of this T cell receptor (beta chain) was determined in a study of OX40 agonist ivuxolimab in advanced cancers. Background on the whole study: Ivuxolimab was a fully human IgG2 agonistic monoclonal antibody targeting the costimulatory receptor OX40 (CD134). The paper reports the monotherapy dose-escalation portion (N of about 50 patients) of the phase I ivuxolimab trial. Partial responses were achieved by three dose-escalation patients, of whom one had hepatocellular carcinoma and two had cutaneous melanoma. Peripheral TCRbeta sequencing aimed to test whether ivuxolimab altered TCR sequence diversity and caused clonal T-cell expansion. Of the 50 or so patients in dose escalation, about 20 had hepatocellular carcinoma, some 15 had melanoma, 9 had renal cell carcinoma and 9 had head and neck cancer. Intravenous ivuxolimab was administered to patients every 2 weeks at six dose levels: 0.01, 0.1, 0.3, 1.5, 3 and 10 mg/kg. Prior anti-PD-1, anti-PD-L1 or anti-CTLA-4 therapy was permitted, and checkpoint inhibitors had been received by around 40% of dose-escalation patients. In the dose-escalation cohort, around four fifths of patients were male, and the mean age was roughly 60 years with a range of roughly 23 to 79. What the authors observed across the whole study: At doses of 0.1 to 3.0 mg/kg, clonal expansion of both CD4+ and CD8+ T cells in blood was seen between baseline and week 6. Low levels of normalized T-cell clonal expansion were also seen in some patients who did not respond. On average, CD8+ T cells showed more expanded clones than CD4+ T cells after ivuxolimab. In the 0.1-3.0 mg/kg groups, partial responders were among the patients with the lowest normalized peripheral clonal expansion, particularly in CD8+ T cells. The antigen specificity of the clonally expanded peripheral T cells was not determined.

Patients with a history of autoimmune disease or receiving systemic immunosuppression were excluded from the trial. Peripheral blood for TCR sequencing was drawn from every dose cohort at baseline, at cycle 4 day 1 and at cycle 7 day 1. The samples were drawn from a first-in-human, open-label, multicenter phase I dose-escalation trial of ivuxolimab. Adults with locally advanced or metastatic melanoma, renal cell carcinoma, hepatocellular carcinoma or head and neck squamous cell carcinoma were enrolled in the trial. Before TCR sequencing, CD4+ and CD8+ T cells were separately sorted from peripheral blood. Genomic DNA was isolated from the sorted cells so that the TCRbeta CDR3 region could be sequenced. The immunoSEQ Assay was used to sequence the TCRbeta CDR3 regions. Not all clones reach the TCRdb copy of this immuneACCESS table, which keeps in-frame sequences only. Checked studies attribute under half of the gap to unresolved V genes and leave the rest unexplained. The sample table contains roughly 90,000 clones; only one count was recorded for 70% to 90% of them. The ten biggest clones cover approximately 1.5% of the sample.

The sample holds a few counts of this clone. Its antigen target is currently unknown. No base quality values were provided; no much bigger clone lies one nucleotide off. The material was CD4+ or CD8+ T cells sorted from blood, obtained in a trial of the OX40 agonist ivuxolimab. The clonotype was recovered from an adult with an advanced solid tumor such as melanoma, head and neck, liver or kidney cancer.

The DNA sequence is as follows: TGTGCCAGCAGCCAGTTCGAGGGCGCGTTATATGGCTACACCTTC. This yields the protein CASSQFEGALYGYTF. Rearrangement joined TRBV14 to TRBJ1-2; no D gene can be assigned with confidence. For CDR1 and CDR2, the germline V gene lists SGHDN and FVKESK. Including the terminal cysteine and phenylalanine, the CDR3 comprises 15 residues. Left in the record is the CDR3 DNA by itself, 45 bases read in frame from the first base. V loses 3 bases of germline sequence and J loses 5 bases, and the interval between the two ends is 16 bases.